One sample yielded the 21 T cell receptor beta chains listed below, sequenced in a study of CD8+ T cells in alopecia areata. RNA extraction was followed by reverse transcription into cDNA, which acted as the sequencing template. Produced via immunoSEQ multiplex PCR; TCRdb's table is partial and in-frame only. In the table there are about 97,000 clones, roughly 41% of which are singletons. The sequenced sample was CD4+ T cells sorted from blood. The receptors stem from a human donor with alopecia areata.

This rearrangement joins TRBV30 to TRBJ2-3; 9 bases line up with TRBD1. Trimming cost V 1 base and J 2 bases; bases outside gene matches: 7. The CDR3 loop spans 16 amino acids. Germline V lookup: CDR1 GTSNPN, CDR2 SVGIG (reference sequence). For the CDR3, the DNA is TGTGCCTGGAGTGCCCTATTACAGGGGGCCACAGATACGCAGTATTTT. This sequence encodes CAWSALLQGATDTQYF.

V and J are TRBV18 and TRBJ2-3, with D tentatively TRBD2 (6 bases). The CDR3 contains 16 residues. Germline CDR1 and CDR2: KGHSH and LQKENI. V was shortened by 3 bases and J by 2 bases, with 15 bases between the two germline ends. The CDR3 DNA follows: TGTGCCAGCTCACCTCAGCAGGGAGGCTTCACAGATACGCAGTATTTT. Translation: CASSPQQGGFTDTQYF. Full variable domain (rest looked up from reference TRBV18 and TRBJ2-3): NAGVMQNPRHLVRRRGQEARLRCSPMKGHSHVYWYRQLPEEGLKFMVYLQKENIIDESGMPKERFSAEFPKEGPSILRIQQVVRGDSAAYFCASSPQQGGFTDTQYFGPGTRLTVL.

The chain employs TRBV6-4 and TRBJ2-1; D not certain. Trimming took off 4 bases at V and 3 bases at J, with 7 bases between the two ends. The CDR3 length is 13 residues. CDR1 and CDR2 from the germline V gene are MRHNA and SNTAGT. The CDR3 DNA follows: TGTGCCAGCAGTGTAAGGGACTACAATGAGCAGTTCTTC. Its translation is CASSVRDYNEQFF.

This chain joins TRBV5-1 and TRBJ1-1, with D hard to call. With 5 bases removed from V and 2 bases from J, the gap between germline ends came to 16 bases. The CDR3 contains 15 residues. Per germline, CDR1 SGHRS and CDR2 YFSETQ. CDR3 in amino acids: CASRQFLTLNTEAFF. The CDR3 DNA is TGCGCCAGCAGACAGTTCCTCACCCTTAACACTGAAGCTTTCTTT. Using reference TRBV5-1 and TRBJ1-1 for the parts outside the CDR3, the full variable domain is KAGVTQTPRYLIKTRGQQVTLSCSPISGHRSVSWYQQTPGQGLQFLFEYFSETQRNKGNFPGRFSGRQFSNSRSEMNVSTLELGDSALYLCASRQFLTLNTEAFFGQGTRLTVV.

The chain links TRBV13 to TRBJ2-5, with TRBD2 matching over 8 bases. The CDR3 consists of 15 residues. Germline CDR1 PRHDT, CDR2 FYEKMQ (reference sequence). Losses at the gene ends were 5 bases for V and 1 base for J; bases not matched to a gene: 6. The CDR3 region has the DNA TGTGCCAGCAGCCCGCGGAGCGGGAGCCAAGAGACCCAGTACTTC. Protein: CASSPRSGSQETQYF.

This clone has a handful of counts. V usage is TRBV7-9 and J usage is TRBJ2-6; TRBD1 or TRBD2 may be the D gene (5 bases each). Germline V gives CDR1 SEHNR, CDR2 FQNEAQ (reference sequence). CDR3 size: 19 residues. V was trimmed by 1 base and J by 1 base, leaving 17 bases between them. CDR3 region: CASSLGSTRGESGANVLTF. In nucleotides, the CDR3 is TGTGCCAGCAGCTTAGGCAGCACGAGGGGCGAATCTGGGGCCAACGTCCTGACTTTC. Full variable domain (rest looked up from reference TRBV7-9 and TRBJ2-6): DTGVSQNPRHKITKRGQNVTFRCDPISEHNRLYWYRQTLGQGPEFLTYFQNEAQLEKSRLLSDRFSAERPKGSFSTLEIQRTEQGDSAMYLCASSLGSTRGESGANVLTFGAGSRLTVL.

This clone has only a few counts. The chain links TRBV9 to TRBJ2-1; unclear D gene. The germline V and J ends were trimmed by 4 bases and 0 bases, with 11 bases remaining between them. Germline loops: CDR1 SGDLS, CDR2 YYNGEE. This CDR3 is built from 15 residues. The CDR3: CASSYDSSSYNEQFF. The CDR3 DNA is TGTGCCAGCAGCTATGACTCGAGCTCCTACAATGAGCAGTTCTTC.

The CDR3 region is CAWSGSAYGYTF. In DNA form, the CDR3 reads TGTGCCTGGAGTGGGTCTGCCTATGGCTACACCTTC. The chain has TRBV30 and TRBJ1-2; unclear D gene. The V end lost 1 base, the J end lost 4 bases, and 7 bases lay between the germline ends. The CDR3 has 12 residues. Germline V gene lookup returns CDR1 GTSNPN and CDR2 SVGIG (reference sequence).

The CDR3 loop is CAYGQAFGEKLFF. CDR3 in DNA: TGTGCCTACGGACAGGCCTTTGGTGAAAAACTGTTTTTT. The rearrangement uses TRBV30 and TRBJ1-4; TRBD1 aligns across 7 bases. CDR1 and CDR2 from the germline V gene are GTSNPN and SVGIG (reference sequence). With V trimmed by 7 bases and J by 7 bases, 9 bases remained unmatched. The CDR3 covers 13 residues.

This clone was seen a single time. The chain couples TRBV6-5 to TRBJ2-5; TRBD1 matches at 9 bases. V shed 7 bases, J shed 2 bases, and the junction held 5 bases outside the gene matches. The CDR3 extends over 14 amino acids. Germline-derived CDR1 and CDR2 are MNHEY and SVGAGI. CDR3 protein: CASNLGQGQETQYF. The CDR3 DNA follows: TGTGCCAGCAATCTCGGACAGGGGCAAGAGACCCAGTACTTC.

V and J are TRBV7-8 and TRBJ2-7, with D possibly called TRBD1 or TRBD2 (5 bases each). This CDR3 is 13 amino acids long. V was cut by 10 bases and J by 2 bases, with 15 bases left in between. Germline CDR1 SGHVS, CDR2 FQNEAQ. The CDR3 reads CATRGRATYEQYF. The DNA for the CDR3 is TGTGCCACACGGGGACGAGCCACCTACGAGCAGTACTTC.

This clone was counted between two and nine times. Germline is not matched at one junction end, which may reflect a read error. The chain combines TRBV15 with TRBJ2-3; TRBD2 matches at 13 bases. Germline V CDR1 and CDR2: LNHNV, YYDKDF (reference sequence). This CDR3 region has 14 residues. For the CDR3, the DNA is TGTGCCACCAGCAGAGATCGAGGACTAGCGGGAGTGGATTTT. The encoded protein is CATSRDRGLAGVDF.

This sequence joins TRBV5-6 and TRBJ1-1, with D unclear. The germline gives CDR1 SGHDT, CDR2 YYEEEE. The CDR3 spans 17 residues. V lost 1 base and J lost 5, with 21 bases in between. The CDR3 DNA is TGTGCCAGCAGCTTGCGCGGGGTTACGCGGAGCGGAACTGAAGCTTTCTTT. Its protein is CASSLRGVTRSGTEAFF.

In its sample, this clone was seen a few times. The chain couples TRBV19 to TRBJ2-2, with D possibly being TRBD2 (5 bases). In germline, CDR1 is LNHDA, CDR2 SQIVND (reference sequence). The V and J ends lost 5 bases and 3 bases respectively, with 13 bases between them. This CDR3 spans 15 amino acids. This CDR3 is CASSPSGSHTGELFF. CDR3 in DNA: TGTGCCAGTAGTCCGTCTGGGAGTCACACCGGGGAGCTGTTTTTT.

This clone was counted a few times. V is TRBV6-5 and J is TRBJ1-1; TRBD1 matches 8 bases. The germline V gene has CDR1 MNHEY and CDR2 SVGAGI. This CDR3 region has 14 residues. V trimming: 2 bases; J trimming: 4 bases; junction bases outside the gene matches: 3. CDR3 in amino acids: CASSYSGQGTEAFF. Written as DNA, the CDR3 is TGTGCCAGCAGTTACAGTGGACAGGGCACTGAAGCTTTCTTT.

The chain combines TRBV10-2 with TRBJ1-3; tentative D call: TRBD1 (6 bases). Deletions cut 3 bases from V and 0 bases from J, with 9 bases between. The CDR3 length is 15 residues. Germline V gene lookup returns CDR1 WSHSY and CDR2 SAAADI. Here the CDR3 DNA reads TGCGCCAGCAGTGAAACAGGGAGCTCTGGAAACACCATATATTTT. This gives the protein CASSETGSSGNTIYF.

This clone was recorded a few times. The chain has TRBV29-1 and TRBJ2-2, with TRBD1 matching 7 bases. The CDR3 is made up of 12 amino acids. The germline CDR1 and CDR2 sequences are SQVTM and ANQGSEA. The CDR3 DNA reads TGCATTGGACAGGCGAACACCGGGGAGCTGTTTTTT. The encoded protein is CIGQANTGELFF.

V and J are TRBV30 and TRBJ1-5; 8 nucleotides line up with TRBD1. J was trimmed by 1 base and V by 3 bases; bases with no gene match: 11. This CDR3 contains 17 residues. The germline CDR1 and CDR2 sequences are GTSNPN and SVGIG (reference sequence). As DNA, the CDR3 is TGTGCCTGGAGGGATAGGACAGGGTTGGAAAGCAATCAGCCCCAGCATTTT. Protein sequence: CAWRDRTGLESNQPQHF.

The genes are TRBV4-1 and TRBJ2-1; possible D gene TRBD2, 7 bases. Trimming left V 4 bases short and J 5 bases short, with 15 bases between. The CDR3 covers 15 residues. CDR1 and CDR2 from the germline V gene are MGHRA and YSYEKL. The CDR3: CASSPVGGANNEQFF. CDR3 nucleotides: TGCGCCAGCAGCCCAGTAGGGGGGGCCAACAATGAGCAGTTCTTC.

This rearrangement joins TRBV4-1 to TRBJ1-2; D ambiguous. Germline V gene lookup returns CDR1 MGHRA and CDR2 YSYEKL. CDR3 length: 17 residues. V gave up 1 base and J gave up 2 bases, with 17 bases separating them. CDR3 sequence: CASSQGVPSRKNYGYTF. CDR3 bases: TGCGCCAGCAGCCAAGGTGTACCTTCACGGAAGAACTATGGCTACACCTTC.

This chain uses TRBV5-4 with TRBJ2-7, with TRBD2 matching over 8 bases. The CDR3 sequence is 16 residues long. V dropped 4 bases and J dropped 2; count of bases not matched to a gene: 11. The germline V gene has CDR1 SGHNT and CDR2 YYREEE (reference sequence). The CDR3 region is CASSPYSGSLPYEQYF. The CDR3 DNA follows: TGTGCCAGCAGCCCCTACAGCGGGAGTTTGCCCTACGAGCAGTACTTC.